Following are 11 T cell receptor beta chains from one sample sequenced in a study of human T cells and chemical hapten exposure. TCRdb reprocessed the RACE reads via MiXCR and lists one record per CDR3 protein. Seen here are some 59,000 distinct CDR3 sequences, roughly 10% observed once, and the top ten hold about 4%. Time point meaning: pre-sensitization, week 0. Treatment indicated: therapeutic diphenylcyclopropenone sensitization with weekly scalp DPC. Material: whole blood, obtained in connection with sensitization to the hapten diphenylcyclopropenone (DPC). These receptors all come from a woman between 40 and 50 years old with alopecia areata. Some clones in this sample may be carry-over from other donors' samples.

This clonotype showed up just a few times. V and J are TRBV7-9 and TRBJ2-3; 13 positions match TRBD2. Germline assignment: CDR1 SEHNR and CDR2 FQNEAQ (reference sequence). The CDR3 covers 16 residues. V lost 4 bases, J lost 1 base, and 2 bases stayed unmatched. In DNA form, the CDR3 reads TGTGCCAGCAGCTCGGGACTAGCGGGACGCACAGATACGCAGTATTTT. Amino acids: CASSSGLAGRTDTQYF. Drawing the rest from reference TRBV7-9 and TRBJ2-3, the complete variable domain is DTGVSQNPRHKITKRGQNVTFRCDPISEHNRLYWYRQTLGQGPEFLTYFQNEAQLEKSRLLSDRFSAERPKGSFSTLEIQRTEQGDSAMYLCASSSGLAGRTDTQYFGPGTRLTVL.

This clonotype showed up just a few times. The chain is built from TRBV15 and TRBJ2-3; a weak D match, TRBD2 (6 bases). The CDR3 has 14 amino acids. The V end lost 2 bases, the J end lost 4 bases, and 10 bases lay between the germline ends. Germline assignment: CDR1 LNHNV and CDR2 YYDKDF (reference sequence). This CDR3 reads CATSRSGVPDTQYF. Here the CDR3 DNA reads TGTGCCACCAGCAGATCGGGGGTTCCAGATACGCAGTATTTT.

As concerns this clonotype: The conserved phenylalanine or tryptophan is not found at the CDR3 terminus, so this likely reflects a read error. The chain combines TRBV2 with TRBJ2-4; TRBD1 might be the D (6 bases). V was shortened by 6 bases and J by 6 bases, with 12 bases between the two germline ends. Germline CDR1 is SNHLY and CDR2 is FYNNEI. The CDR3 extends over 13 amino acids. DNA for the CDR3: TGTGCCAGCAGAGGGGGACCAGCAAACATTCAGTACCTC. It is translated as CASRGGPANIQYL.

The J gene is TRBJ2-7, the V gene TRBV11-1; 9 bases are a match to TRBD2. V was pared by 5 bases and J by 5 bases, with 16 bases of the junction left unmatched. The CDR3 length is 17 residues. Germline CDR1 and CDR2: SGHAT and FQDESV (reference sequence). The chain's CDR3 is CASSPRLAVRPGDEQYF. The CDR3 nucleotides read TGTGCCAGCAGCCCTCGACTAGCGGTGCGACCTGGAGACGAGCAGTACTTC.

The table lists this clonotype with a few counts. This chain links TRBV20-1 with TRBJ2-7; 7 nucleotides agree with TRBD1. CDR1 is DFQATT and CDR2 is SNEGSKA in the germline V gene (reference sequence). The length of the CDR3 is 12 residues. V lost 4 bases to trimming and J lost 6 bases; unmatched junction nucleotides: 6. The CDR3, as DNA: TGCAGTGCTACCCCCCAGGGGGTCGAGCAGTACTTC. It codes for CSATPQGVEQYF.

This clonotype was found many times. The J gene is TRBJ1-1, the V gene TRBV3-1, with TRBD1 matching 11 bases. Germline V lookup: CDR1 LGHDT, CDR2 YNNKEL (reference sequence). The ends lost 6 bases at V and 4 bases at J; junction bases unmatched: 7. The CDR3 runs to 15 residues. This CDR3 reads CASSQTGTGGTEAFF. Written as DNA, the CDR3 is TGTGCCAGCAGTCAAACCGGGACAGGGGGCACTGAAGCTTTCTTT. The full variable domain, in which reference TRBV3-1 and TRBJ1-1 provide the parts outside the CDR3, is DTAVSQTPKYLVTQMGNDKSIKCEQNLGHDTMYWYKQDSKKFLKIMFSYNNKELIINETVPNRFSPKSPDKAHLNLHINSLELGDSAVYFCASSQTGTGGTEAFFGQGTRLTVV.

This clonotype was detected many times. The genes are TRBV6-2 or TRBV6-3 and TRBJ2-7; D ambiguous. Germline V gene sequence: CDR1 MNHEY, CDR2 SVGEGT. Deletions cut 0 bases from V and 0 bases from J, with 6 bases between. The CDR3 runs 14 residues. The CDR3 loop is CASSYSGSSYEQYF. In DNA, the CDR3 is TGTGCCAGCAGTTACTCGGGAAGCTCCTACGAGCAGTACTTC.

This chain joins TRBV4-1 and TRBJ2-7, with D perhaps assigned TRBD1 or TRBD2 (5 bases each). Germline assignment: CDR1 MGHRA and CDR2 YSYEKL. Trimming stripped 4 bases from V and 5 bases from J, with 18 bases between. This CDR3 has 15 residues. Here the CDR3 reads CASSRGWDGRNEQYF. CDR3 bases: TGCGCCAGCAGCCGGGGGTGGGACGGGCGCAACGAGCAGTACTTC.

This clonotype showed up many times. The chain joins TRBV9 to TRBJ2-7; TRBD1 aligns across 7 bases. CDR1 and CDR2 (germline): SGDLS, YYNGEE. V lost 3 bases to trimming and J lost 1 base; unmatched junction nucleotides: 7. There are 15 residues in the CDR3. This CDR3 is CASSEDGDSSYEQYF. The CDR3 nucleotides read TGTGCCAGCAGCGAAGATGGGGACAGTTCCTACGAGCAGTACTTC.

This clonotype was seen a few times. This rearrangement joins TRBV28 to TRBJ2-4, with 10 bases that match TRBD2. V shed 5 bases and J 7 bases; nucleotides not matched to a gene: 11. The CDR3 extends over 16 amino acids. Germline assignment: CDR1 MDHEN and CDR2 SYDVKM. The CDR3 nucleotides are TGTGCCAGCAGTGGAACCCCTAGCGGGAGTCGGAACATTCAGTACTTC. Its protein product is CASSGTPSGSRNIQYF.

This clonotype has at least ten counts. The chain couples TRBV19 to TRBJ1-2, with 9 nucleotides matching TRBD1. In germline, CDR1 is LNHDA, CDR2 SQIVND (reference sequence). Trimming took 7 bases from V and 1 from J; bases not matched to a gene: 10. This CDR3 spans 16 amino acids. CDR3: CASNRDRDSFNYGYTF. In DNA, the CDR3 is TGTGCCAGTAACCGGGACAGGGATTCCTTTAACTATGGCTACACCTTC.